The source of this TCR beta chain is a study of Ad26.COV2.S vaccination and SARS-CoV-2 variants. Study-level results: Possibly, TCR breadth and depth analyses underestimated total T cell responses.

V lost 5 bases to trimming and J lost 1 base; unmatched junction nucleotides: 10. From germline, CDR1 is SEHNR and CDR2 FQNEAQ (reference sequence). The CDR3 is 16 residues long. Regarding this clone: Its antigen is still unknown.

The treatment here: around 19 received Ad26.COV2.S at low or high dose, single or two shots; 5 received placebo; per-sample allocation not given. The samples date from day 63 after the first vaccine or placebo injection. Profiling relied on immunoSEQ multiplex PCR, and the TCRdb table lists in-frame clones only, not all of them. The data show hundreds of thousands of clones, with 80% to 90% seen just once and about 1.5% held by the top ten. The sequencing here drew on peripheral blood, taken in a trial of Ad26.COV2.S vaccine versus placebo. This TCR derives from a person between 18 and 60 years old who received the Ad26.COV2.S COVID-19 vaccine or a placebo. The genes are TRBV7-9 and TRBJ2-7, with TRBD2 identical over 8 bases. The CDR3 protein is CASSRVGAGVSYEQYF. Written as DNA, the CDR3 is TGTGCCAGCAGCCGGGTGGGAGCGGGAGTTTCCTACGAGCAGTACTTC. The variable domain in full, completed from reference TRBV7-9 and TRBJ2-7, reads DTGVSQNPRHKITKRGQNVTFRCDPISEHNRLYWYRQTLGQGPEFLTYFQNEAQLEKSRLLSDRFSAERPKGSFSTLEIQRTEQGDSAMYLCASSRVGAGVSYEQYFGPGTRLTVT.